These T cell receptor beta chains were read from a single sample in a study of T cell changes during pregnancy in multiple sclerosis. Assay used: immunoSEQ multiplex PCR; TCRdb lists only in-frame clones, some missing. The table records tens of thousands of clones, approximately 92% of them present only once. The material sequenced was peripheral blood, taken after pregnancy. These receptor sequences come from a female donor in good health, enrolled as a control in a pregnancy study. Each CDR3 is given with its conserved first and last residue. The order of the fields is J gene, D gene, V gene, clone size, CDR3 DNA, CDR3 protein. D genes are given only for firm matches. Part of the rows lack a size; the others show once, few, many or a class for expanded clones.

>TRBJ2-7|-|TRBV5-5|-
TGTGCCAGCAGCTTGCACGCCTCTAACTACGAGCAGTACTTC
CASSLHASNYEQYF
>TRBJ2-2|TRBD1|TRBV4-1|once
TGCGCCAGCAGCCTCCTCCGGGACAGTAGCTACACCGGGGAGCTGTTTTTT
CASSLLRDSSYTGELFF
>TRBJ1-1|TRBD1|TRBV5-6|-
TGTGCCAGCAGCAGATTTGAACAGGGGGCGAACACTGAAGCTTTCTTT
CASSRFEQGANTEAFF
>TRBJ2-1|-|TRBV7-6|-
TGTGCCAGCAGCCAGACTAGCTCCTACAATGAGCAGTTCTTC
CASSQTSSYNEQFF
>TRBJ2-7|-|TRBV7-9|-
TGTGCCAGCAGCTTAGATAAGGGGGACGAGCAGTACTTC
CASSLDKGDEQYF
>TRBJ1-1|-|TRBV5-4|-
TGTGCCAGCAGCGATCCGAGGGTCCTGAACACTGAAGCTTTCTTT
CASSDPRVLNTEAFF
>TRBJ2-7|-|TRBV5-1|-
TGCGCCACCGGTGCCGGGACACGAGGGGAGGAGCAGTACTTC
CATGAGTRGEEQYF
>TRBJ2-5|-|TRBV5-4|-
TGTGCCAGCAGCTTCGGAGGAGGCCAAGAGACCCAGTACTTC
CASSFGGGQETQYF
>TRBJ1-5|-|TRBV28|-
TGTGCCAGCAGTTTATCGGGGTATAGCAATCAGCCCCAGCATTTT
CASSLSGYSNQPQHF
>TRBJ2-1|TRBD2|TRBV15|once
TGTGCCACCAGCAGAGATAGCGGGGGGGCCTATGAGCAGTTCTTC
CATSRDSGGAYEQFF
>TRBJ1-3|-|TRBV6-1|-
TGTGCCAGCAGAGAATACTCTGGAAACACCATATATTTT
CASREYSGNTIYF
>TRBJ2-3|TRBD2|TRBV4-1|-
TGCGCCAGCAGCCAGAACTTAGCGGGAGAAGAAGATACGCAGTATTTT
CASSQNLAGEEDTQYF
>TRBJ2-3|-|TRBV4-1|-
TGCGCCAGCAGCCAAGATGACAACACAGATACGCAGTATTTT
CASSQDDNTDTQYF
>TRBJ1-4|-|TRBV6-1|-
TGTGCCAGCAGTGAAGCGAAAGGGGTTGGGGAAAAACTGTTTTTT
CASSEAKGVGEKLFF
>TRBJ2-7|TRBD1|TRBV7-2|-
TGTGCCAGCAGCTCAAGTGGGCAGGGGGCTTACGAGCAGTACTTC
CASSSSGQGAYEQYF
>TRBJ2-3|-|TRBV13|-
TGTGCCAGCAGCCTTCCCACTAGCTCCCGCACAGATACGCAGTATTTT
CASSLPTSSRTDTQYF
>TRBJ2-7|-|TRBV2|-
TGTGCCAGCAGTGACTCTAGGTCCAACGAATACGAGCAGTACTTC
CASSDSRSNEYEQYF
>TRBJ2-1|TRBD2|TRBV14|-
TGTGCCAGCAGCCAATTCTTGCGGACTAGCGGGAACAATGAGCAGTTCTTC
CASSQFLRTSGNNEQFF
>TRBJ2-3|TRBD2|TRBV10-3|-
TGTGCCATCAGGAAACTAGCGGGAGGGGCAGATACGCAGTATTTT
CAIRKLAGGADTQYF
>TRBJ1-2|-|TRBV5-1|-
TGCGCCAGCAGCCCAACGCCCGTGGCTCAAGCTAACTATGGCTACACCTTC
CASSPTPVAQANYGYTF
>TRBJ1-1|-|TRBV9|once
TGTGCCAGCAGCGCCTCTAGGAGTGAAGCTTTCTTT
CASSASRSEAFF
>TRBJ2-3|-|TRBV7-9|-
TGTGCCAGCAGCCCCCCGGGACTCCTGGGGCCAGATACGCAGTATTTT
CASSPPGLLGPDTQYF
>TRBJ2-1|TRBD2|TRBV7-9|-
TGTGCCAGCAGCCACACTAGCGGAGAATCCTACAATGAGCAGTTCTTC
CASSHTSGESYNEQFF
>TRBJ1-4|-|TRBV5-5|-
TGTGCCAGCAGCTTCCAGGGGAGAACTAATGAAAAACTGTTTTTT
CASSFQGRTNEKLFF
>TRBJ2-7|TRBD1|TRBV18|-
TGTGCCAGCTCCGTCGCTCCGGGACAGGGGACAACCTACGAGCAGTACTTC
CASSVAPGQGTTYEQYF
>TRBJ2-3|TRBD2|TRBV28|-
TGTGCCAGCAGTTTACGTAGACTAGCGGGGGCGGATACGCAGTATTTT
CASSLRRLAGADTQYF
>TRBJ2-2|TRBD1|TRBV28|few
TGTGCCAGCAGCTCCGGGACAGAAAACACCGGGGAGCTGTTTTTT
CASSSGTENTGELFF
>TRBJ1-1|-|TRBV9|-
TGTGCCAGCAGCGTAGATCTCAACACTGAAGCTTTCTTT
CASSVDLNTEAFF
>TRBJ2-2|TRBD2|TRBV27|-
TGTGCCAGCAGTTTATCCCCGGGAGGGCACGGGGAGCTGTTTTTT
CASSLSPGGHGELFF
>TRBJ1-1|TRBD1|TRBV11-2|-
TGTGCCAGCAGCTTGACAGGGAGTGACACTGAAGCTTTCTTT
CASSLTGSDTEAFF
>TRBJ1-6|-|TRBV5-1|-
TGCGCCAGCAGCATGGGCGATTCACCCCTCCACTTT
CASSMGDSPLHF